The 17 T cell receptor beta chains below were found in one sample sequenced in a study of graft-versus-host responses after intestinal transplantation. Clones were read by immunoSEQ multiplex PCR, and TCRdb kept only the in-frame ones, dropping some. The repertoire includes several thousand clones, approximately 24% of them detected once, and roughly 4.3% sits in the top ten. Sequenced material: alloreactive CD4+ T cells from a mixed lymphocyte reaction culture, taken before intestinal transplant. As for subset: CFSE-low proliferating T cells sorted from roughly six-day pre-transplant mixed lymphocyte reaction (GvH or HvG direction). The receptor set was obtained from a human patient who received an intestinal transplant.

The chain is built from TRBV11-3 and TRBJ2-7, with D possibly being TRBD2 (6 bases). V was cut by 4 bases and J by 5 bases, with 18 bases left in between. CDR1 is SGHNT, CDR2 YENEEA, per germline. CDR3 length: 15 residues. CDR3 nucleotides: TGTGCCAGCAGCTCGGATGGGGAGGCGGGACACGAGCAGTACTTC. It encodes CASSSDGEAGHEQYF.

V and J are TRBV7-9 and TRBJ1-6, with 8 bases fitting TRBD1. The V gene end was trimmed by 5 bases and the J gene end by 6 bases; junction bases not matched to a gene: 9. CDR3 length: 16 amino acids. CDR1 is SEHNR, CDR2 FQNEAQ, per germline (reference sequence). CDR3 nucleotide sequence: TGTGCCAGCAGCCCGGCCGGGACAGGTTTTAATTCACCCCTCCACTTT. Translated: CASSPAGTGFNSPLHF.

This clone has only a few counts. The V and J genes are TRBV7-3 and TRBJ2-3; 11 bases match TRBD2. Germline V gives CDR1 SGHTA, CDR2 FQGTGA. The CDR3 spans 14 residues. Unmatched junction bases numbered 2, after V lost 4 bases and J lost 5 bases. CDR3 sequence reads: CASSSGLAGDTQYF. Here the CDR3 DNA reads TGTGCCAGCAGCTCCGGACTAGCGGGAGATACGCAGTATTTT.

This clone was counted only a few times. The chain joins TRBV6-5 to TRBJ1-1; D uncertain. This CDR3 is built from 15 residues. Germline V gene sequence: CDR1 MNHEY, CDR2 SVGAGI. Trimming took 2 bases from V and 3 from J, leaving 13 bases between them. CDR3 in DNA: TGTGCCAGCAGTTACCTTTTTTCGAGGGACACTGAAGCTTTCTTT. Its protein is CASSYLFSRDTEAFF.

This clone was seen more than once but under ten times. CDR3 protein: CASSEYIGQGLNNYGYTF. CDR3 coding DNA: TGTGCCAGCAGTGAATATATTGGGCAGGGGCTAAATAACTATGGCTACACCTTC. The V call is TRBV25-1, the J call TRBJ1-2; perhaps TRBD1 as D (6 bases). CDR3 size: 18 residues. The germline V gene has CDR1 MGHDK and CDR2 SYGVNS. V dropped 0 bases and J dropped 1 base, with 18 bases sitting between them.

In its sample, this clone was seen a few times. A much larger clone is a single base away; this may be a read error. CDR3 amino acids: CAGREPGTGDGYTF. The CDR3 DNA follows: TGTGCCGGGAGGGAACCCGGGACAGGGGATGGCTACACCTTC. J is TRBJ1-2 and V is TRBV30; 10 positions agree with TRBD1. Germline-derived CDR1 and CDR2 are GTSNPN and SVGIG (reference sequence). This CDR3 is 14 amino acids long.

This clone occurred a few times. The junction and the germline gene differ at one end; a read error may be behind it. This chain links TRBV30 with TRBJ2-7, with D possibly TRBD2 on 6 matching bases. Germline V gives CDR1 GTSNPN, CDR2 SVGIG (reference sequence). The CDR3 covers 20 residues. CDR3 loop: CAWSVRRGTVFRSSVYEQYF. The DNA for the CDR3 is TGTGCATGGAGTGTAAGGAGGGGTACAGTGTTTAGGTCCTCTGTCTACGAGCAGTACTTC.

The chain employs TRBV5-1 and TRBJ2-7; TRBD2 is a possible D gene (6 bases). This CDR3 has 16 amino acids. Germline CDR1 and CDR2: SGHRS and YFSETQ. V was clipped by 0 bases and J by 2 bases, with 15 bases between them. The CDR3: CASSLVFGTVPYEQYF. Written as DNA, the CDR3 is TGCGCCAGCAGCTTGGTTTTCGGGACTGTACCCTACGAGCAGTACTTC.

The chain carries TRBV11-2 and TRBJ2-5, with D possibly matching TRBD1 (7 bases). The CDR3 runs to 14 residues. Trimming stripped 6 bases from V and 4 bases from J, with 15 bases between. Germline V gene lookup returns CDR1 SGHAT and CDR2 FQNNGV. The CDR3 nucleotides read TGTGCCAGCAGTACCGGGACAGCGGGAGAGACCCAGTACTTC. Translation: CASSTGTAGETQYF. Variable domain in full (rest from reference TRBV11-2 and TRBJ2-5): EAGVAQSPRYKIIEKRQSVAFWCNPISGHATLYWYQQILGQGPKLLIQFQNNGVVDDSQLPKDRFSAERLKGVDSTLKIQPAKLEDSAVYLCASSTGTAGETQYFGPGTRLLVL.

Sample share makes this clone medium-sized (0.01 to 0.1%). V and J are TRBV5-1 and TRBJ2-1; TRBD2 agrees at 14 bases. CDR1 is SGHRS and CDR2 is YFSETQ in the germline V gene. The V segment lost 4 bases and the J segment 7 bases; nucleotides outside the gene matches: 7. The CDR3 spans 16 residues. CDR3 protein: CASSAPGLAGVNEQFF. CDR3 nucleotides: TGCGCCAGCAGCGCCCCGGGACTAGCGGGAGTGAATGAGCAGTTCTTC. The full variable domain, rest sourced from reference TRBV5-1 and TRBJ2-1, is KAGVTQTPRYLIKTRGQQVTLSCSPISGHRSVSWYQQTPGQGLQFLFEYFSETQRNKGNFPGRFSGRQFSNSRSEMNVSTLELGDSALYLCASSAPGLAGVNEQFFGPGTRLTVL.

CDR3 nucleotides: TGTGCCTGGAGTCGGAGGACTACAGAGACCCAGTACTTC. Translating it yields CAWSRRTTETQYF. The chain is built from TRBV30 and TRBJ2-5; possibly TRBD2 for D (6 bases). Germline assignment: CDR1 GTSNPN and CDR2 SVGIG (reference sequence). Trimming removed 2 bases at V and 4 bases at J, with 11 bases between. The CDR3 runs to 13 residues.

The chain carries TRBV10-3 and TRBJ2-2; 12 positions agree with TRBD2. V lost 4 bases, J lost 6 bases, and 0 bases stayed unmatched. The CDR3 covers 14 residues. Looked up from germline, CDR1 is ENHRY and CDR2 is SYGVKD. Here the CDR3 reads CAISGLAGAGELFF. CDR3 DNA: TGTGCCATCAGTGGACTAGCGGGAGCCGGGGAGCTGTTTTTT.

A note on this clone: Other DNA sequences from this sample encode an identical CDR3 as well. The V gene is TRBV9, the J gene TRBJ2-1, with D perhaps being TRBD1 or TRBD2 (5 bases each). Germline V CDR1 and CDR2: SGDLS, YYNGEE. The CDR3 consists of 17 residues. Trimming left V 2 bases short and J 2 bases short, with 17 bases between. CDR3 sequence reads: CASSVGTELAPYNEQFF. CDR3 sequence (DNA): TGTGCCAGCAGCGTTGGGACCGAATTGGCCCCCTACAATGAGCAGTTCTTC.

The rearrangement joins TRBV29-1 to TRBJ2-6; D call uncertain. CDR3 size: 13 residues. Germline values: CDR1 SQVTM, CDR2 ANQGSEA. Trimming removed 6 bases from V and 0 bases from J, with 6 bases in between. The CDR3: CSVRISGANVLTF. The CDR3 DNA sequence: TGCAGCGTCAGGATCTCTGGGGCCAACGTCCTGACTTTC.

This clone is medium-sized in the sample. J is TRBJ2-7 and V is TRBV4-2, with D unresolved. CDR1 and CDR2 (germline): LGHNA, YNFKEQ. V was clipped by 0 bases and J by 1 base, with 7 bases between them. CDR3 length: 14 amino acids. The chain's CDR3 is CASSQEWGSYEQYF. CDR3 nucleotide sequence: TGTGCCAGCAGCCAAGAGTGGGGATCCTACGAGCAGTACTTC.

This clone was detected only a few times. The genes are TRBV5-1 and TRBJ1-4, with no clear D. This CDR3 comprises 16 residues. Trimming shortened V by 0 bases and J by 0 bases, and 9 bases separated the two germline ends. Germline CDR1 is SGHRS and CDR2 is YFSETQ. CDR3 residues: CASSLGGTATNEKLFF. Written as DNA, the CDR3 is TGCGCCAGCAGCTTGGGAGGCACAGCAACTAATGAAAAACTGTTTTTT.

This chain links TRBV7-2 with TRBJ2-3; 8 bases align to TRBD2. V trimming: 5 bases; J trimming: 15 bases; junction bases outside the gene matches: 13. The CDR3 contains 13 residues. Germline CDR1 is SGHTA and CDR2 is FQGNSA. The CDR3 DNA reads TGTGCCAGCAGCCAAGATGGAGGGACTAGGTTATATTTT. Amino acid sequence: CASSQDGGTRLYF.